Described below is a single T cell receptor (beta chain) sequence and its context. This sample was taken from a study of T cells after somatic rescue of genetic block. Only in-frame clones appear in the TCRdb table, and some are missing; sequencing was by immunoSEQ multiplex PCR. The sample consists of 110,000 or so clones, 80% to 95% of them appearing once. V dropped 6 bases and J dropped 2 bases, with 11 bases sitting between them. Germline CDR1 is SGHRS and CDR2 is YFSETQ. The CDR3 has 13 residues. This chain connects TRBV5-1 to TRBJ1-1; D remains unclear. The source material was peripheral blood mononuclear cells (PBMCs). The sequence came from a woman aged 18-29 years. CDR3 DNA: TGCGCCAGCAAGGTACTGGGAAACACTGAAGCTTTCTTT. Translated: CASKVLGNTEAFF. Supplemented by reference TRBV5-1 and TRBJ1-1, the full variable domain reads KAGVTQTPRYLIKTRGQQVTLSCSPISGHRSVSWYQQTPGQGLQFLFEYFSETQRNKGNFPGRFSGRQFSNSRSEMNVSTLELGDSALYLCASKVLGNTEAFFGQGTRLTVV.